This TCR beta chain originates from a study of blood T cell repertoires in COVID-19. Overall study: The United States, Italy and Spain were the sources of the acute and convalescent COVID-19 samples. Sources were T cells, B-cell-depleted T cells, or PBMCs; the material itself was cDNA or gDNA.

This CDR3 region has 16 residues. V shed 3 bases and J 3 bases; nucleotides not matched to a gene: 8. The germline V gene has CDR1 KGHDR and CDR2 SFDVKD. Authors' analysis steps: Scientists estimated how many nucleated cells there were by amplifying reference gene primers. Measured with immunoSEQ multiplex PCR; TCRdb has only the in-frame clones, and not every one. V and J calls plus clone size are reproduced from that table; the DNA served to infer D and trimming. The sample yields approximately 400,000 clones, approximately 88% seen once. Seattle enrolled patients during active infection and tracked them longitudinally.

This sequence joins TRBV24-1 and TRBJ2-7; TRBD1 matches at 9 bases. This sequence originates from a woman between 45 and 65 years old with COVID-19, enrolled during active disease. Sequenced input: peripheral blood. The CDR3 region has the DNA TGTGCCACCAGTGATCCTTCCCAGGACAGGGGCTACGAGCAGTACTTC. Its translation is CATSDPSQDRGYEQYF.